This T cell receptor (beta chain) stems from a study of blood T cell repertoires in COVID-19. Across the whole study: Researchers got acute and convalescent COVID-19 samples from the United States, Italy and Spain. PBMCs, B-cell-depleted T cells, or T cells provided the cDNA or gDNA that made up the material.

Original processing methods: Amplification with reference gene primers provided the estimates of nucleated cell counts. Assay used: immunoSEQ multiplex PCR; TCRdb lists only in-frame clones, some missing. Clone size and V and J calls were adopted from that table, with D and trimming inferred from the DNA. The sample lists about 280,000 clones; around 86% were seen once. V lost 0 bases and J lost 6, with 15 bases in between. CDR1 is SGDLS and CDR2 is YYNGEE in the germline V gene. The CDR3 totals 16 residues. This clonotype originated in a woman aged 25 to 39 with active or convalescent COVID-19. The chain couples TRBV9 to TRBJ2-2; possibly TRBD1 for D (6 bases). Material: peripheral blood. CDR3 sequence: CASSVEIRGKAGELFF. The CDR3 DNA is TGTGCCAGCAGCGTAGAGATTAGGGGGAAAGCCGGGGAGCTGTTTTTT.